In its sample, the clone carrying this TCR beta chain was seen a few times. Its antigen is unknown. This entry is derived from a study of cytomegalovirus exposure and HLA in healthy donors. Findings and limits, study-wide: In a later analysis, productive TCRs from donors in an Asian-associated ancestry cluster reportedly carried fewer N-insertions than the cohort mean.

The CDR3 covers 15 residues. V was clipped by 2 bases and J by 2 bases, with 13 bases between them. Germline V gives CDR1 WSHSY, CDR2 SAAADI. PCR was performed using 60 Vbeta and 13 Jbeta primers. Clones were read by immunoSEQ multiplex PCR, and TCRdb kept only the in-frame ones, dropping some. The data contain 150,000 to 200,000 clones, approximately 82% of them singletons. The sequence was obtained from a young woman in good health and CMV-seropositive. The chain combines TRBV10-2 with TRBJ2-7; tentatively, D is TRBD2 (6 bases). What was sequenced was PBMCs. In nucleotides, the CDR3 is TGCGCCAGCAGTGAGCCCGGGACTTTAACCTACGAGCAGTACTTC. Protein sequence: CASSEPGTLTYEQYF.